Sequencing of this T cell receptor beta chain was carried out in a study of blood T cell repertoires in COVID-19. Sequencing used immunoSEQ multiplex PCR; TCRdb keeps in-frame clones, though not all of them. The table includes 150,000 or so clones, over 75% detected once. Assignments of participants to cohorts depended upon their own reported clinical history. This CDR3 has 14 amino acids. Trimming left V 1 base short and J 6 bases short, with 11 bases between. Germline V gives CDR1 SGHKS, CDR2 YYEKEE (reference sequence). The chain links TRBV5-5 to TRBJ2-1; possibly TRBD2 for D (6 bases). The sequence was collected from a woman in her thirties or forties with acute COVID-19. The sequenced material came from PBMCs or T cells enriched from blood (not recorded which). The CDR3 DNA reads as TGTGCCAGCAGCTTGTTACTAGCCGGCAATGAGCAGTTCTTC. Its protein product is CASSLLLAGNEQFF.